This T cell receptor beta chain was identified during a study of response to subunit inactivated influenza vaccine. Study results and caveats: Few additional T cells are recruited per seasonal influenza vaccination, authors suggested.

TCRdb re-called the RT-PCR reads through MiXCR, storing one row per CDR3 protein. The sample lists fewer than 200,000 distinct CDR3 sequences, around 9% occurring once. Germline V gene sequence: CDR1 SGHAT, CDR2 FQNNGV. The trim removed 3 bases at V and 5 bases at J, leaving 9 bases unmatched. This CDR3 spans 17 amino acids. This clonotype was detected ten times or more. Its antigen is not known. The sequenced sample was non-naive T cells sorted from PBMCs, obtained on the day of vaccination. This clonotype was sampled from a man aged 50 to 59 who received an inactivated influenza vaccine. V usage is TRBV11-2 and J usage is TRBJ2-5, with TRBD2 matching 13 bases. CDR3 DNA sequence: TGTGCCAGCAGCTTGGGACTAGCGGGACATAGCGGGGAGACCCAGTACTTC. Its protein is CASSLGLAGHSGETQYF.